This passage covers 11 T cell receptor beta chains from one sample sequenced in a study of blood T cells in healthy people across ages. Through a sample-barcoded 5' primer and a J-beta primer mix, a second PCR was run for roughly 6 to 11 cycles. TCRdb re-derived calls from the 5' RACE reads in MiXCR, one entry per CDR3 protein. The table lists 1 million or so distinct CDR3 sequences, 45% of them singletons. Input material: blood. The receptors come from a woman aged 55-69 years in good health.

This clonotype was detected only a few times. The chain links TRBV15 to TRBJ2-1; D possibly corresponds to TRBD2 (5 bases). The ends were cut back, 1 base at V and 5 bases at J, with 6 bases in the middle. The CDR3 contains 13 residues. Germline V lookup: CDR1 LNHNV, CDR2 YYDKDF (reference sequence). The CDR3 DNA is TGTGCCACCAGCAGAGCCGGGGACAATGAGCAGTTCTTC. Translation gives CATSRAGDNEQFF.

The CDR3 DNA reads as TGTGCCAGCAGCAAAGCTGGGACTAGCGGGAGGCCCCCTCTTAAAACTAGCACAGATACGCAGTATTTT. The encoded protein is CASSKAGTSGRPPLKTSTDTQYF. The chain carries TRBV21-1 and TRBJ2-3; the table's D call of TRBD2 was not tested on the DNA. TRBV21-1 is given as a pseudogene. The CDR3 totals 23 residues.

The genes are TRBV5-1 and TRBJ1-1; 9 bases align to TRBD1. V lost 2 bases and J lost 1; bases outside the gene matches: 3. This CDR3 is 15 amino acids long. In germline, CDR1 is SGHRS, CDR2 YFSETQ. This chain's CDR3 is CASSFSTGGNTEAFF. In DNA, the CDR3 is TGCGCCAGCAGCTTTTCGACAGGGGGGAACACTGAAGCTTTCTTT. Supplemented by reference TRBV5-1 and TRBJ1-1, the full variable domain reads KAGVTQTPRYLIKTRGQQVTLSCSPISGHRSVSWYQQTPGQGLQFLFEYFSETQRNKGNFPGRFSGRQFSNSRSEMNVSTLELGDSALYLCASSFSTGGNTEAFFGQGTRLTVV.

In its sample, this clonotype was seen a few times. A much larger clone is a single base away; this may be a read error. The gene calls are TRBV6-5 and TRBJ2-5, with D possibly being TRBD2 (5 bases). Per germline, CDR1 MNHEY and CDR2 SVGAGI. V dropped 10 bases and J dropped 11 bases, with 23 bases sitting between them. The CDR3 covers 13 residues. CDR3 residues: CATGLDEDNEQYF. DNA of the CDR3: TGTGCCACCGGACTGGATGAGGATAATGAGCAGTACTTC.

The count of this clonotype is one. One end of the junction is discordant with germline, which a read error may explain. The chain employs TRBV12-3 or TRBV12-4 and TRBJ2-1; possibly TRBD2 for D (6 bases). The CDR3 has 13 residues. CDR3 in amino acids: CTSSPRGWNEQFF. CDR3 DNA sequence: TGTACCAGCAGCCCCCGGGGGTGGAATGAGCAGTTCTTC.

A few counts support this clonotype. This chain uses TRBV20-1 with TRBJ2-7; TRBD2 matches at 9 bases. Germline lookup yields CDR1 DFQATT and CDR2 SNEGSKA (reference sequence). V shed 7 bases and J 0 bases; nucleotides not matched to a gene: 13. This CDR3 spans 16 amino acids. CDR3 in DNA: TGCAGTGTTCAGACGAGTGAGCGGGAGGTCTCCTACGAGCAGTACTTC. It yields the protein CSVQTSEREVSYEQYF.

The rearrangement links TRBV6-5 to TRBJ2-7; D gene uncertain. CDR1 and CDR2 from the germline V gene are MNHEY and SVGAGI. This CDR3 has 14 residues. Trimming removed 7 bases at V and 1 base at J, with 14 bases between. The CDR3 here is CASTGSSASYEQYF. The CDR3 DNA reads as TGTGCCAGCACTGGTTCTTCAGCGTCCTACGAGCAGTACTTC.

This clonotype was seen a handful of times. This rearrangement joins TRBV5-1 to TRBJ2-1, with 10 positions matching TRBD1. The CDR3 loop spans 15 amino acids. V was pared by 4 bases and J by 9 bases, with 10 bases of the junction left unmatched. The germline gives CDR1 SGHRS, CDR2 YFSETQ. Written as DNA, the CDR3 is TGCGCCAGCAGCCCCGGGACAGGGGTATTCAGTGAGCAGTTCTTC. Its translation is CASSPGTGVFSEQFF.

V and J are TRBV6-2 or TRBV6-3 and TRBJ1-4; tentatively, D is TRBD1 (5 bases). This CDR3 region has 15 residues. Germline V gene sequence: CDR1 MNHEY, CDR2 SVGEGT. Trimming cost V 0 bases and J 7 bases, with 12 bases left between them. CDR3 protein: CASSYSTGTSEKLFF. The CDR3 DNA is TGTGCCAGCAGTTACTCGACCGGGACGAGTGAAAAACTGTTTTTT.

This clonotype was detected a few times. The rearrangement links TRBV12-3 or TRBV12-4 to TRBJ2-3; D call uncertain. This CDR3 has 12 amino acids. The ends were cut back, 6 bases at V and 5 bases at J, with 9 bases in the middle. CDR3 sequence reads: CASRWTGDTQYF. CDR3 DNA: TGTGCCAGCAGATGGACCGGAGATACGCAGTATTTT.

This CDR3 reads CASSLMGQGAAGYTF. For the CDR3, the DNA is TGTGCCAGCAGTTTGATGGGACAGGGGGCCGCGGGCTACACCTTC. The J gene is TRBJ1-2, the V gene TRBV27, with TRBD1 matching 12 bases. With V trimmed by 3 bases and J by 8 bases, 7 bases remained unmatched. From germline, CDR1 is MNHEY and CDR2 SMNVEV (reference sequence). CDR3 length: 15 residues.